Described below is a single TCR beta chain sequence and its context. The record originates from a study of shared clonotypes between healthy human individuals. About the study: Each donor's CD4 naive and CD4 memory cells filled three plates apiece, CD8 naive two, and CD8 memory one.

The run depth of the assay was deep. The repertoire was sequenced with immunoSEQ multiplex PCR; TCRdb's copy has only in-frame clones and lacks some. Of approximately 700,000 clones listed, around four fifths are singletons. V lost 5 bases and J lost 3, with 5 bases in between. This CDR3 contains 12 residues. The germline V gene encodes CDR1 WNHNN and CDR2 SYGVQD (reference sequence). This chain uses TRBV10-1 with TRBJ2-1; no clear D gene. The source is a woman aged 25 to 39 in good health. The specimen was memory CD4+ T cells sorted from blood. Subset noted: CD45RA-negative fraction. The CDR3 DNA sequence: TGCGCCAGCAGTCGTGACTACAATGAGCAGTTCTTC. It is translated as CASSRDYNEQFF.